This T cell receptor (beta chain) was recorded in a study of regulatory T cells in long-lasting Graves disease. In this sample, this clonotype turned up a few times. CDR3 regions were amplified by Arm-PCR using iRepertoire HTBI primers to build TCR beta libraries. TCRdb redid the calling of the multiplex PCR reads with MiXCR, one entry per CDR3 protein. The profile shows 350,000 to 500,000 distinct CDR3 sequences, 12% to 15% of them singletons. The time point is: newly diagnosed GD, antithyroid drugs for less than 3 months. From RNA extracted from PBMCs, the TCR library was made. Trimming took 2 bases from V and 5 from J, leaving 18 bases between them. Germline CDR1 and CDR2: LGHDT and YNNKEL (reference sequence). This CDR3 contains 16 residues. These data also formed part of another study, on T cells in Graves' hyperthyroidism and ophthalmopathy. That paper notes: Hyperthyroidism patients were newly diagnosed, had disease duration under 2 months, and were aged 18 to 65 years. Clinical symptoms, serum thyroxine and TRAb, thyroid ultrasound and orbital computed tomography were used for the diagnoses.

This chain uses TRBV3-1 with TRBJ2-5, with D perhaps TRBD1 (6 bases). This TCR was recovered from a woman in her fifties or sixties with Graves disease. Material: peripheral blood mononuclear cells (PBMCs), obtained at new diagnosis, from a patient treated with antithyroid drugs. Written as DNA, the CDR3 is TGTGCCAGCAGCCAAAACGGTTTTGGGGGCTATGAGACCCAGTACTTC. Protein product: CASSQNGFGGYETQYF.